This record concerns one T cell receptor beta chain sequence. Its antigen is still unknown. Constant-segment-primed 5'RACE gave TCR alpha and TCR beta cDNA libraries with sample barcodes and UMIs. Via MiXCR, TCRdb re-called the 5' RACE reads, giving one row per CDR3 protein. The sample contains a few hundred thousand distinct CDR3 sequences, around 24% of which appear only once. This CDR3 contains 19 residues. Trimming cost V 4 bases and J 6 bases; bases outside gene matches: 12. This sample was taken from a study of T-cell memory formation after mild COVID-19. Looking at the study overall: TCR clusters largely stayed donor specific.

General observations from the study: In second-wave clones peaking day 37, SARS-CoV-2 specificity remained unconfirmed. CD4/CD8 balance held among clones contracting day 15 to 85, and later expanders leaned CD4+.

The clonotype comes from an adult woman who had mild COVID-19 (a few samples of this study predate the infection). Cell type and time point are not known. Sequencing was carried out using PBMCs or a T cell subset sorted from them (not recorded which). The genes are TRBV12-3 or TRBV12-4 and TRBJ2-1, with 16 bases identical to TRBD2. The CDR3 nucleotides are TGTGCCAGCAGTTCTAAGCCGGGACTAGCGGGGGGGCTAGGCAATGAGCAGTTCTTC. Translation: CASSSKPGLAGGLGNEQFF.